The entry below gives a single T cell receptor beta chain sequence along with its context. Its antigen is unknown. This specimen comes from a study of shared clonotypes between healthy human individuals. Study-wide findings and caveats: Researchers sampled blood only, noting tissue repertoires likely differ.

In germline, CDR1 is MDHEN, CDR2 SYDVKM. CDR3 length: 11 amino acids. Trimming shortened V by 7 bases and J by 4 bases, and 8 bases separated the two germline ends. DNA at about 190 ng, about 30,000 T cell genomes, went into sorted-subset replicate PCRs. The table came from immunoSEQ multiplex PCR; TCRdb's copy has only in-frame clones and leaves some out. The profile shows 1,400,000 or so clones, approximately 98.5% of them singletons. This receptor was taken from a man in his thirties or forties in good health. The chain links TRBV28 to TRBJ2-7; D is uncertain. Sample: naive CD4+ T cells sorted from blood. Subset meaning: CD45RA+ positively selected. In DNA form, the CDR3 reads TGTGCCAGCAATCGACTTTACGAGCAGTACTTC. As protein: CASNRLYEQYF. The variable domain in full, completed from reference TRBV28 and TRBJ2-7, reads DVKVTQSSRYLVKRTGEKVFLECVQDMDHENMFWYRQDPGLGLRLIYFSYDVKMKEKGDIPEGYSVSREKKERFSLILESASTNQTSMYLCASNRLYEQYFGPGTRLTVT.